This T cell receptor beta chain was recovered during a study of regulatory T cells in long-lasting Graves disease. This sample's time point: persistent/refractory GD, antithyroid drugs over 5 years with positive TRAb. The TCR library used RNA extracted from PBMCs. Concerning this clonotype: Its antigen is unidentified.

The CDR3 consists of 16 residues. V gave up 5 bases and J gave up 2 bases; unmatched junction bases: 5. From germline, CDR1 is MGHRA and CDR2 YSYEKL. iRepertoire HTBI primers and Arm-PCR of CDR3 regions built TCR beta libraries. TCRdb re-called the multiplex PCR reads with MiXCR, one entry per CDR3 protein. The data hold over 450,000 distinct CDR3 sequences, with 20% to 25% observed a single time. General observations from the study: Possibly, too few samples lowered accuracy. Preferential use of TRBV28, TRBJ1-2 and TRBJ2-5 was seen in persistent disease. Peripheral blood was the sole material, not thyroid tissue.

The material sequenced was peripheral blood mononuclear cells (PBMCs), taken when the disease was refractory, from a patient treated with antithyroid drugs. The V call is TRBV4-1, the J call TRBJ1-5; TRBD1 matches at 11 bases. The TCR comes from a female donor with Graves disease. As DNA, the CDR3 is TGCGCCAGCAGCGGACGGACAGGGGGCGGCAATCAGCCCCAGCATTTT. It specifies CASSGRTGGGNQPQHF.